This T cell receptor beta chain was observed in a study of cytomegalovirus exposure and HLA in healthy donors. Overall study context: The study's early data release held 80 million to 95 million unique TCRs from HLA-typed donors. Study results and limitations: A later analysis linked a missense variant in DCLRE1C to the trimming of TCR beta V and J genes.

Germline loops: CDR1 LNHNV, CDR2 YYDKDF (reference sequence). The CDR3 loop spans 15 amino acids. V was cut by 5 bases and J by 9 bases, with 20 bases left in between. 60 Vbeta and 13 Jbeta primers were used in PCR. TCRdb keeps only in-frame clones here, not all; method: immunoSEQ multiplex PCR. The sample holds approximately 300,000 clones, approximately 80% seen once. A word on this clone: Its antigen is not identified.

The sample comprised PBMCs. The chain uses TRBV15 and TRBJ1-5, with a tentative D call TRBD1 (6 bases). The source of this sequence is a girl aged 2-9 years in good health and CMV-seronegative. As DNA, the CDR3 is TGTGCCACCAGCGGATGGGGGAGGGGGTGGGGGCCCCAGCATTTT. Residues: CATSGWGRGWGPQHF.